A single sample is the source of the 28 T cell receptor beta chains below, sequenced in a study of T cell responses to AZD1222 COVID-19 vaccine. Clones were sequenced by immunoSEQ multiplex PCR, and TCRdb holds only the in-frame ones, with some missing. The sample includes approximately 70,000 clones, roughly 82% of them seen just once. The material was peripheral blood, obtained on day 0 of AZD1222 vaccination. These TCRs come from an adult in good health.

The chain combines TRBV5-1 with TRBJ1-2; 10 bases match TRBD1. This CDR3 is built from 15 residues. V dropped 2 bases and J dropped 4; count of bases not matched to a gene: 5. The germline V gene has CDR1 SGHRS and CDR2 YFSETQ. The CDR3 reads CASSLGQGVVYGYTF. The CDR3 coding sequence is TGCGCCAGCAGCTTAGGACAGGGGGTAGTCTATGGCTACACCTTC.

The chain recombines TRBV9 with TRBJ2-3, with TRBD1 matching over 9 bases. V was clipped by 3 bases and J by 4 bases; unmatched bases: 9. The CDR3 has 16 amino acids. Germline CDR1 and CDR2: SGDLS and YYNGEE. This CDR3 is CASSAFSGQGSDTQYF. CDR3 bases: TGTGCCAGCAGCGCCTTTTCGGGACAGGGTTCAGATACGCAGTATTTT.

The chain joins TRBV10-2 to TRBJ2-7; no clear D gene. Germline V gives CDR1 WSHSY, CDR2 SAAADI. Trimming took off 6 bases at V and 12 bases at J, with 18 bases between the two ends. The CDR3 is 12 residues long. This CDR3 reads CASRDVSSLPYF. The CDR3 DNA reads TGCGCCAGCAGGGACGTGTCGAGTCTTCCGTACTTC.

The chain joins TRBV28 to TRBJ1-5; D is ambiguous. The germline CDR1 and CDR2 sequences are MDHEN and SYDVKM. This CDR3 region has 15 residues. Trimming left V 7 bases short and J 0 bases short, with 13 bases between. CDR3 coding DNA: TGTGCCAGCACTAGGACGGACCTTAGCAATCAGCCCCAGCATTTT. Protein product: CASTRTDLSNQPQHF. Complete variable domain (other parts from reference TRBV28 and TRBJ1-5): DVKVTQSSRYLVKRTGEKVFLECVQDMDHENMFWYRQDPGLGLRLIYFSYDVKMKEKGDIPEGYSVSREKKERFSLILESASTNQTSMYLCASTRTDLSNQPQHFGDGTRLSIL.

This chain uses TRBV21-1 with TRBJ2-6; the table calls TRBD1, which could not be checked here. TRBV21-1 is listed as a pseudogene. The CDR3 is 17 amino acids. The chain's CDR3 is CATGEFGTPAGANVLTF. The CDR3 DNA reads as TGTGCCACCGGAGAATTCGGGACACCGGCTGGGGCCAACGTCCTGACTTTC.

The chain has TRBV11-2 and TRBJ2-7; 10 bases align to TRBD2. The V segment lost 1 base and the J segment 6 bases; nucleotides outside the gene matches: 6. Looked up from germline, CDR1 is SGHAT and CDR2 is FQNNGV. This CDR3 is 15 amino acids long. CDR3 nucleotides: TGTGCCAGCAGCTTAGGAGCTAGCGGGGGCATCGAGCAGTACTTC. Protein: CASSLGASGGIEQYF.

The V call is TRBV28, the J call TRBJ1-5, with unresolved D. The V and J ends lost 5 bases and 0 bases respectively, with 14 bases between them. The CDR3 is made up of 16 amino acids. The germline V gene has CDR1 MDHEN and CDR2 SYDVKM. For the CDR3, the DNA is TGTGCCAGCAGTCGCCCTGGGCTCTATAGCAATCAGCCCCAGCATTTT. It is translated as CASSRPGLYSNQPQHF.

The CDR3 DNA reads as TGTGCCAGTAGTACCACAGTGGAAAGTGGCTACACCTTC. This sequence encodes CASSTTVESGYTF. The rearrangement joins TRBV19 to TRBJ1-2; D call uncertain. The CDR3 contains 13 residues. Deletions cut 4 bases from V and 7 bases from J, with 13 bases between. Germline V gene lookup returns CDR1 LNHDA and CDR2 SQIVND (reference sequence).

This clone showed up just once. The V call is TRBV10-2, the J call TRBJ2-3; either TRBD1 or TRBD2 may fit D (5 bases each). The germline V gene encodes CDR1 WSHSY and CDR2 SAAADI. V lost 3 bases and J 0 bases, leaving 7 bases between the germline ends. This CDR3 has 14 residues. The CDR3 sequence is CASSDWGSTDTQYF. The CDR3 DNA sequence: TGCGCCAGCAGTGACTGGGGGAGCACAGATACGCAGTATTTT.

This clone occurred once. The rearrangement uses TRBV11-3 and TRBJ2-3, with D perhaps matching TRBD2 (5 bases). Trimming removed 5 bases from V and 4 bases from J, with 13 bases in between. This CDR3 contains 14 residues. Germline CDR1 and CDR2: SGHNT and YENEEA. CDR3 sequence reads: CASSPGLASDTQYF. The CDR3, as DNA: TGTGCCAGCAGCCCGGGCCTAGCATCAGATACGCAGTATTTT.

V and J are TRBV6-4 and TRBJ2-1; possibly TRBD1 for D (6 bases). The CDR3 totals 15 residues. V lost 3 bases and J 0 bases, leaving 9 bases between the germline ends. The germline V gene encodes CDR1 MRHNA and CDR2 SNTAGT. Here the CDR3 DNA reads TGTGCCAGCAGTGAGGACAGCAGCTCCTACAATGAGCAGTTCTTC. It encodes CASSEDSSSYNEQFF.

The V call is TRBV30, the J call TRBJ1-5, with D uncertain. In germline, CDR1 is GTSNPN, CDR2 SVGIG (reference sequence). This CDR3 comprises 13 residues. Trimming cost V 4 bases and J 0 bases, with 7 bases left between them. CDR3 loop: CAWTAYSNQPQHF. The CDR3 region has the DNA TGTGCCTGGACGGCTTATAGCAATCAGCCCCAGCATTTT.

This chain joins TRBV11-3 and TRBJ2-1; the D is unclear. The V end lost 2 bases, the J end lost 1 base, and 9 bases lay between the germline ends. The CDR3 contains 15 residues. Germline V CDR1 and CDR2: SGHNT, YENEEA. CDR3 region: CASSLSRGSYNEQFF. In DNA, the CDR3 is TGTGCCAGCAGCTTATCTAGAGGATCCTACAATGAGCAGTTCTTC.

This chain uses TRBV27 with TRBJ1-2; TRBD1 agrees at 11 bases. This CDR3 has 15 residues. Trimming at V came to 5 bases and at J to 3 bases, leaving 5 bases not matched to a gene. Germline CDR1 reads MNHEY; CDR2 reads SMNVEV (reference sequence). CDR3 DNA sequence: TGTGCCAGCAGTAAAACGGGACAGGGGGACTATGGCTACACCTTC. Residues: CASSKTGQGDYGYTF.

The gene calls are TRBV5-1 and TRBJ2-5; the D gene is possibly TRBD2 (5 bases). V was pared by 1 base and J by 5 bases, with 12 bases between. There are 14 residues in the CDR3. Germline CDR1 reads SGHRS; CDR2 reads YFSETQ. The CDR3 nucleotides read TGCGCCAGCAGCTTGACGCAGAAGCGGGAGACCCAGTACTTC. This sequence encodes CASSLTQKRETQYF.

This chain links TRBV9 with TRBJ1-2; TRBD1 aligns across 7 bases. The germline gives CDR1 SGDLS, CDR2 YYNGEE. With 4 bases clipped from V and 2 bases from J, the junction kept 5 bases outside the gene matches. The CDR3 extends over 14 amino acids. For the CDR3, the DNA is TGTGCCAGCAGCATACGACAGGGAAACTATGGCTACACCTTC. Protein sequence: CASSIRQGNYGYTF.

There are a few counts of this clone. CDR3 protein: CSVEYRTGPSGEQYF. The CDR3 nucleotides read TGCAGCGTTGAATACAGGACCGGCCCCTCGGGCGAGCAGTACTTC. The chain uses TRBV29-1 and TRBJ2-7; D might be TRBD1 (5 bases). V lost 2 bases to trimming and J lost 6 bases, with 20 bases between them. There are 15 residues in the CDR3. In germline, CDR1 is SQVTM, CDR2 ANQGSEA.

The J gene is TRBJ2-7, the V gene TRBV11-3, with D tentatively TRBD1 (6 bases). This CDR3 has 14 amino acids. Germline-derived CDR1 and CDR2 are SGHNT and YENEEA. The V and J ends lost 5 bases and 1 base respectively, with 12 bases between them. CDR3 DNA sequence: TGTGCCAGCAGCCTCCGGGACATGTCCTACGAGCAGTACTTC. Its translation is CASSLRDMSYEQYF.

This chain joins TRBV5-1 and TRBJ2-1, with no clear D. V was cut by 7 bases and J by 3 bases, with 14 bases left in between. CDR1 is SGHRS and CDR2 is YFSETQ in the germline V gene. The CDR3 extends over 14 amino acids. Here the CDR3 reads CASFPTTGYNEQFF. CDR3 sequence (DNA): TGCGCCAGCTTCCCGACGACGGGCTACAATGAGCAGTTCTTC.

The rearrangement joins TRBV2 to TRBJ1-3; D perhaps matches TRBD1 (5 bases). Looked up from germline, CDR1 is SNHLY and CDR2 is FYNNEI. With 7 bases removed from V and 4 bases from J, the gap between germline ends came to 11 bases. The length of the CDR3 is 13 residues. This CDR3 reads CASKGPFGNTIYF. CDR3 bases: TGTGCCAGCAAGGGGCCGTTCGGAAACACCATATATTTT.

CDR3 loop: CASSHPAGYEQYF. CDR3 nucleotide sequence: TGTGCCAGTAGTCACCCCGCGGGTTACGAGCAGTACTTC. This chain joins TRBV19 and TRBJ2-7, with TRBD2 as a possible D gene (5 bases). Looked up from germline, CDR1 is LNHDA and CDR2 is SQIVND (reference sequence). V was clipped by 5 bases and J by 4 bases, with 12 bases between them. This CDR3 is built from 13 residues. Full variable domain (remainder filled in from reference TRBV19 and TRBJ2-7): DGGITQSPKYLFRKEGQNVTLSCEQNLNHDAMYWYRQDPGQGLRLIYYSQIVNDFQKGDIAEGYSVSREKKESFPLTVTSAQKNPTAFYLCASSHPAGYEQYFGPGTRLTVT.

V usage is TRBV10-3 and J usage is TRBJ1-1; 9 positions match TRBD1. The V gene end was trimmed by 6 bases and the J gene end by 8 bases; junction bases not matched to a gene: 4. CDR3 length: 12 amino acids. Germline CDR1 and CDR2: ENHRY and SYGVKD. The CDR3 DNA reads as TGTGCCATCAGCACAGGGGGCCGCGAAGCTTTCTTT. Translating gives CAISTGGREAFF.

The rearrangement links TRBV7-3 to TRBJ2-1, with unresolved D. The CDR3 is 13 amino acids. V dropped 3 bases and J dropped 6 bases, with 9 bases sitting between them. Germline V CDR1 and CDR2: SGHTA, FQGTGA. The CDR3 DNA reads TGTGCCAGCAGCTTCGAGAATAGCAATGAGCAGTTCTTC. It yields the protein CASSFENSNEQFF.

V and J are TRBV2 and TRBJ1-1; no firm D call. The V end lost 6 bases, the J end lost 7 bases, and 15 bases lay between the germline ends. This CDR3 comprises 13 residues. From germline, CDR1 is SNHLY and CDR2 FYNNEI. In DNA, the CDR3 is TGTGCCAGCAGAGCTCGAAACAGCGATGAAGCTTTCTTT. Its translation: CASRARNSDEAFF.

The chain carries TRBV6-1 and TRBJ1-6; 7 nucleotides agree with TRBD1. The germline gives CDR1 MNHNS, CDR2 SASEGT. V shed 2 bases, J shed 3 bases, and the junction held 7 bases outside the gene matches. The CDR3 contains 17 residues. CDR3 residues: CASSEPDREVYNSPLHF. CDR3 DNA: TGTGCCAGCAGTGAACCAGACAGGGAAGTCTATAATTCACCCCTCCACTTT.

The chain uses TRBV7-2 and TRBJ1-3, with D uncertain. With 7 bases removed from V and 1 base from J, the gap between germline ends came to 11 bases. This CDR3 contains 14 residues. CDR1 is SGHTA, CDR2 FQGNSA, per germline. The CDR3 loop is CASTQMVSGNTIYF. The CDR3 DNA sequence: TGTGCCAGCACCCAGATGGTTTCTGGAAACACCATATATTTT.

J is TRBJ1-1 and V is TRBV3-1 (or the pseudogene TRBV3-2); 7 nucleotides align to TRBD1. The CDR3 spans 19 residues. In germline, CDR1 is LGHDT, CDR2 YNNKEL (reference sequence). Unmatched junction bases numbered 13, after V lost 0 bases and J lost 0 bases. DNA of the CDR3: TGTGCCAGCAGCCAAGATGAGTGGGCGAAGGGACAGCTGAACACTGAAGCTTTCTTT. Residues: CASSQDEWAKGQLNTEAFF.

A single count supports this clone. This sequence joins TRBV4-1 and TRBJ1-1, with 8 positions matching TRBD1. Trimming cost V 0 bases and J 1 base; bases outside gene matches: 4. CDR1 and CDR2 from the germline V gene are MGHRA and YSYEKL. CDR3 length equals 16 residues. The CDR3 sequence: CASSQEAGGWNTEAFF. CDR3 coding DNA: TGCGCCAGCAGCCAAGAGGCAGGGGGCTGGAACACTGAAGCTTTCTTT.